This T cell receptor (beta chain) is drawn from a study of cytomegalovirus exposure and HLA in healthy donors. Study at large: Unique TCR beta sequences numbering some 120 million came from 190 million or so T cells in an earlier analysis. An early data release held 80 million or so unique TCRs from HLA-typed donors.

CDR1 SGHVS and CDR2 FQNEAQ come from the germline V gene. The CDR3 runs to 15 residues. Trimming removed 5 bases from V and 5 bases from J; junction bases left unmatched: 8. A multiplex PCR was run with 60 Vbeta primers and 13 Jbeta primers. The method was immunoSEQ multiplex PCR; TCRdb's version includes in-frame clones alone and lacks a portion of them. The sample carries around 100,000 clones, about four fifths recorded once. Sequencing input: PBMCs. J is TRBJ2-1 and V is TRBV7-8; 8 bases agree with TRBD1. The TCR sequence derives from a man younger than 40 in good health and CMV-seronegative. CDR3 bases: TGTGCCAGCAGCGTCAGGGGGCTTTCCAACAATGAGCAGTTCTTC. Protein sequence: CASSVRGLSNNEQFF.